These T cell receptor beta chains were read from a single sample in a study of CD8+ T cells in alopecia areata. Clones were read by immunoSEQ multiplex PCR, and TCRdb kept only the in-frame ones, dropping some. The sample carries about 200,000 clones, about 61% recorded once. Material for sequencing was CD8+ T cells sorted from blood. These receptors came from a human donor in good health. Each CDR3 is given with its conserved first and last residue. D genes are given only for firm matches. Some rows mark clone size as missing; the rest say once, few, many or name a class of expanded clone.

DNA: TGCGCCAGCAGCCAGCCCCTAGAAGAGACCCAGTACTTC
CDR3: CASSQPLEETQYF
size: -
V: TRBV4-1
D: -
J: TRBJ2-5

DNA: TGTGCCAGCAGTTTCCTGGCCGGGACAGGGAACACTGAAGCTTTCTTT
CDR3: CASSFLAGTGNTEAFF
size: few
V: TRBV6-5
D: TRBD1
J: TRBJ1-1

DNA: TGTGCCAGCAGCTCAGACAGGGACCCACTATATGGCTACACCTTC
CDR3: CASSSDRDPLYGYTF
size: -
V: TRBV5-6
D: TRBD1
J: TRBJ1-2

DNA: TGTGCCAGCAGCTTAACCGGGACAGGGTATATGAATGAGCAGTTCTTC
CDR3: CASSLTGTGYMNEQFF
size: -
V: TRBV7-8
D: TRBD1
J: TRBJ2-1

DNA: TGTGCCAGCAGTCCAGTTACAGGGGGCGCTGAAGCCTTCTTT
CDR3: CASSPVTGGAEAFF
size: -
V: TRBV5-6
D: TRBD1
J: TRBJ1-1

DNA: TGTGCCAGCAGCTGGGAAGGGAGGGATGAGCAGTTCTTC
CDR3: CASSWEGRDEQFF
size: few
V: TRBV5-6
D: TRBD2
J: TRBJ2-1

DNA: TGCAGCGTTGAAGTAGCGGGGGGTTTCTCCTACAATGAGCAGTTCTTC
CDR3: CSVEVAGGFSYNEQFF
size: few
V: TRBV29-1
D: TRBD2
J: TRBJ2-1

DNA: TGTGCCTGGAGTGTACTAGAGCCCGGGGAGCTGTTTTTT
CDR3: CAWSVLEPGELFF
size: -
V: TRBV30
D: -
J: TRBJ2-2

DNA: TGTGCCAGCAGCTATTCCTGGGGAGAGCAGTACTTC
CDR3: CASSYSWGEQYF
size: -
V: TRBV7-9
D: -
J: TRBJ2-7

DNA: TGCGCCAGCAGCCTTTCTATGGACAGGGGCCTCAGCGGCTACACCTTC
CDR3: CASSLSMDRGLSGYTF
size: few
V: TRBV4-1
D: TRBD1
J: TRBJ1-2

DNA: TGTGCCAGCAGTGTCCTAGACAGTCAAGAGACCCAGTACTTC
CDR3: CASSVLDSQETQYF
size: -
V: TRBV2
D: -
J: TRBJ2-5

DNA: TGCAGCGTCCCCTTGGACAGGGGGCTAGGGAACTATGGCTACACCTTC
CDR3: CSVPLDRGLGNYGYTF
size: -
V: TRBV29-1
D: TRBD1
J: TRBJ1-2

DNA: TGCGCCAGCAGCCAAGAATGGGTGGGTAATTCCTACGAGCAGTACTTC
CDR3: CASSQEWVGNSYEQYF
size: few
V: TRBV4-1
D: -
J: TRBJ2-7

DNA: TGTGCCGGAGGAGCGGAGACCTACGAGCAGTACTTC
CDR3: CAGGAETYEQYF
size: few
V: TRBV2
D: -
J: TRBJ2-7

DNA: TGCGCCAGCAGCCACGACAGGGGGGACATTCAGTACTTC
CDR3: CASSHDRGDIQYF
size: few
V: TRBV4-1
D: TRBD1
J: TRBJ2-4

DNA: TGTGCCAGCTTGGAGCCTCTATCCTACGAGCAGTACTTC
CDR3: CASLEPLSYEQYF
size: -
V: TRBV2
D: -
J: TRBJ2-7

DNA: TGTGCCAGCAGCCCGACAGGGAACACTGAAGCTTTCTTT
CDR3: CASSPTGNTEAFF
size: -
V: TRBV5-4
D: -
J: TRBJ1-1

DNA: TGTGCCAGCAGTCGACAGGGGGCTTTATACGAGCAGTACTTC
CDR3: CASSRQGALYEQYF
size: -
V: TRBV27
D: TRBD1
J: TRBJ2-7

DNA: TGTGCCAGCAGCTTAGGGGAGGGGCTCTACTATGGCTACACCTTC
CDR3: CASSLGEGLYYGYTF
size: -
V: TRBV7-6
D: -
J: TRBJ1-2

DNA: TGTGCCAGTAGTATCGGGGGAGGAGGCGCTGAAGCTTTCTTT
CDR3: CASSIGGGGAEAFF
size: few
V: TRBV19
D: -
J: TRBJ1-1

DNA: TGTGCCAGCAGCGTAGCCGGGGACAGGGGAAACACTGAAGCTTTCTTT
CDR3: CASSVAGDRGNTEAFF
size: few
V: TRBV9
D: TRBD1
J: TRBJ1-1

DNA: TGTGCAAGTCGCTTACGGGGGAATCAGCCCCAGCATTTT
CDR3: CASRLRGNQPQHF
size: -
V: TRBV12-2
D: -
J: TRBJ1-5

DNA: TGTGCCAGCAGCTTGTCCGTGAACACTGAAGCTTTCTTT
CDR3: CASSLSVNTEAFF
size: -
V: TRBV11-2
D: -
J: TRBJ1-1

DNA: TGTGCCAGCAGTACAGGGTCTCTAGCGGGGGCCACAGATACGCAGTATTTT
CDR3: CASSTGSLAGATDTQYF
size: -
V: TRBV6-4
D: TRBD2
J: TRBJ2-3

DNA: TGTGCCAGCAGCCCCGGCCCCTCAAACATTCAGTACTTC
CDR3: CASSPGPSNIQYF
size: few
V: TRBV7-9
D: -
J: TRBJ2-4

DNA: TGTGCCAGCAGTTCCGGGATCCTCTACGAGCAGTACTTC
CDR3: CASSSGILYEQYF
size: -
V: TRBV27
D: -
J: TRBJ2-7

DNA: TGCGCCAGCAGTGGGGGTCTCGGGGAGACCCAGTACTTC
CDR3: CASSGGLGETQYF
size: -
V: TRBV10-2
D: -
J: TRBJ2-5

DNA: TGCGCCAGCAGCCGGGACCTAGGTGTGATGGAGACCCAGTACTTC
CDR3: CASSRDLGVMETQYF
size: once
V: TRBV4-1
D: -
J: TRBJ2-5

DNA: TGTGCCAGCAGCGCCCACGGGAACACTGAAGCTTTCTTT
CDR3: CASSAHGNTEAFF
size: -
V: TRBV9
D: -
J: TRBJ1-1

DNA: TGCGCTCACCTGGGCCCCACTAATCAGCCCCAGCATTTT
CDR3: CAHLGPTNQPQHF
size: few
V: TRBV23-1
D: -
J: TRBJ1-5

DNA: TGCGCCAGCAGCCAAGTTGGTGAGGGGGATACGCAGTATTTT
CDR3: CASSQVGEGDTQYF
size: few
V: TRBV4-1
D: -
J: TRBJ2-3

DNA: TGTGCCTGGACAGGGGGAAGCACAGATACGCAGTATTTT
CDR3: CAWTGGSTDTQYF
size: -
V: TRBV30
D: TRBD1
J: TRBJ2-3

DNA: TGTGCCAGCAGTCCTACCAATGAGCAGTTCTTC
CDR3: CASSPTNEQFF
size: -
V: TRBV28
D: -
J: TRBJ2-1

DNA: TGTGCCAGCAGCTTGGGAATAGGGGATACGCAGTATTTT
CDR3: CASSLGIGDTQYF
size: few
V: TRBV2
D: -
J: TRBJ2-3

DNA: TGCGCCAGCAGCTCACGGGGACAGGGTTACGAGCAGTACTTC
CDR3: CASSSRGQGYEQYF
size: -
V: TRBV4-1
D: TRBD1
J: TRBJ2-7

DNA: TGTGCCAGCAGCTTGCGGGGGGTGACCTATAATTCACCCCTCCACTTT
CDR3: CASSLRGVTYNSPLHF
size: -
V: TRBV5-6
D: -
J: TRBJ1-6

DNA: TGTGCCTGGAGTGTATTAGACAGGGGGGTTGCTGAAGCTTTCTTT
CDR3: CAWSVLDRGVAEAFF
size: -
V: TRBV30
D: TRBD1
J: TRBJ1-1

DNA: TGTGCCAGCAGTTACAAGCAGGCGGGGGATACGCAGTATTTT
CDR3: CASSYKQAGDTQYF
size: -
V: TRBV6-5
D: -
J: TRBJ2-3

DNA: TGCGCCAGCAGCTCAGGACATCAAGAGGGCTATGGCTACACCTTC
CDR3: CASSSGHQEGYGYTF
size: -
V: TRBV5-1
D: -
J: TRBJ1-2

DNA: TGTGCCACCAGCAGTGCTATTAACACTGAAGCTTTCTTT
CDR3: CATSSAINTEAFF
size: -
V: TRBV15
D: -
J: TRBJ1-1

DNA: TGTGCCAGCTCACCGCGGGACTCTTCCTACGAGCAGTACTTC
CDR3: CASSPRDSSYEQYF
size: -
V: TRBV18
D: -
J: TRBJ2-7